Shown below are 10 T cell receptor beta chains from a single sample sequenced in a study of blood T cells in healthy people across ages. Primed by a sample-barcoded 5' primer and a J-beta primer mix, a second PCR proceeded for about 7 to 12 cycles. From the 5' RACE reads, TCRdb called clonotypes with MiXCR, one entry per CDR3 protein. The sample yields about 1.4 million distinct CDR3 sequences, approximately 59% seen once. The sample was blood. The origin of the receptors is a man aged 18 to 29 in good health.

The chain links TRBV12-5 to TRBJ2-1; 10 bases agree with TRBD2. The CDR3 length is 17 residues. Trimming at V came to 0 bases and at J to 6 bases, leaving 8 bases not matched to a gene. From germline, CDR1 is LGHNT and CDR2 FRNRAP. The CDR3 sequence: CASGLVPSSGRRNEQFF. The CDR3 DNA sequence: TGTGCTAGTGGTTTGGTACCTTCTAGCGGGAGACGCAATGAGCAGTTCTTC.

This clonotype has just a few counts. This chain uses TRBV29-1 with TRBJ2-5; 9 positions agree with TRBD1. Gene TRBJ2-4 matches the end of the DNA better, so the J call may be wrong. The CDR3 consists of 15 residues. The germline gives CDR1 SQVTM, CDR2 ANQGSEA. This CDR3 reads CSVEVGQGSKAIQYF. The CDR3 nucleotides are TGCAGCGTTGAAGTCGGACAGGGGTCCAAGGCCATTCAGTACTTC.

The gene calls are TRBV4-1 and TRBJ2-3; D is undetermined. Germline V gene sequence: CDR1 MGHRA, CDR2 YSYEKL. The CDR3 extends over 15 amino acids. Trimming cost V 1 base and J 5 bases, with 13 bases left between them. CDR3 region: CASSQVLPLLDTQYF. The CDR3 nucleotides are TGCGCCAGCAGCCAAGTCCTCCCCCTCTTAGATACGCAGTATTTT.

This clonotype was picked up a small number of times. The J gene is TRBJ2-7, the V gene TRBV29-1, with no clear D. There are 13 residues in the CDR3. V lost 0 bases and J 0 bases, leaving 6 bases between the germline ends. From germline, CDR1 is SQVTM and CDR2 ANQGSEA. The CDR3 region is CSVEEVSSYEQYF. The CDR3 coding sequence is TGCAGCGTTGAAGAGGTGAGCTCCTACGAGCAGTACTTC.

Here the CDR3 DNA reads TGCGCCAGCAGCTTCCTAGGTATCTCCACAGATACGCAGTATTTT. Its translation is CASSFLGISTDTQYF. The J gene is TRBJ2-3, the V gene TRBV5-1; D is uncertain. V was cut by 2 bases and J by 2 bases, with 12 bases left in between. Germline V gene data show CDR1 as SGHRS and CDR2 as YFSETQ. The CDR3 loop spans 15 amino acids.

This sequence joins TRBV7-8 and TRBJ2-4; TRBD1 agrees at 7 bases. The CDR3 runs 13 residues. V shed 5 bases, J shed 13 bases, and the junction held 11 bases outside the gene matches. CDR1 and CDR2 from the germline V gene are SGHVS and FQNEAQ. The CDR3 reads CASSIETQGEQYF. CDR3 DNA: TGTGCCAGCAGCATCGAAACCCAGGGGGAGCAGTACTTC. Filled out from reference TRBV7-8 and TRBJ2-4, the complete variable domain reads GAGVSQSPRYKVAKRGQDVALRCDPISGHVSLFWYQQALGQGPEFLTYFQNEAQLDKSGLPSDRFFAERPEGSVSTLKIQRTQQEDSAVYLCASSIETQGEQYFGAGTRLSVL.

In this sample, this clonotype turned up a few times. V usage is TRBV3-1 and J usage is TRBJ2-2; no clear D. In germline, CDR1 is LGHDT, CDR2 YNNKEL (reference sequence). The CDR3 is 14 amino acids. Between the trimmed V and J ends, which lost 3 bases and 5 bases, there was a span of 10 bases. The CDR3 is CASSHTSRTGELFF. The CDR3 DNA is TGTGCCAGCAGCCATACCTCGAGGACCGGGGAGCTGTTTTTT.

This clonotype occurred a few times. The rearrangement links TRBV7-2 to TRBJ2-1; D call uncertain. Germline assignment: CDR1 SGHTA and CDR2 FQGNSA. V gave up 0 bases and J gave up 4 bases, with 13 bases separating them. The CDR3 loop spans 16 amino acids. As DNA, the CDR3 is TGTGCCAGCAGCTTAGCGATGAGGATAGGGTACAATGAGCAGTTCTTC. It specifies CASSLAMRIGYNEQFF. Filled out from reference TRBV7-2 and TRBJ2-1, the complete variable domain reads GAGVSQSPSNKVTEKGKDVELRCDPISGHTALYWYRQSLGQGLEFLIYFQGNSAPDKSGLPSDRFSAERTGGSVSTLTIQRTQQEDSAVYLCASSLAMRIGYNEQFFGPGTRLTVL.

The CDR3 sequence is CATSGGRLAEQFF. For the CDR3, the DNA is TGTGCCACCAGTGGCGGCAGGTTGGCTGAGCAGTTCTTC. The rearrangement joins TRBV24-1 to TRBJ2-1; D is ambiguous. Germline V lookup: CDR1 KGHDR, CDR2 SFDVKD. V lost 5 bases and J lost 9, with 13 bases in between. The CDR3 sequence is 13 residues long.

The genes are TRBV20-1 and TRBJ2-2; the D gene could be TRBD1 or TRBD2 (6 bases each). The V gene's germline CDR1 is DFQATT and CDR2 SNEGSKA (reference sequence). The CDR3 runs to 14 residues. Trimming took 8 bases from V and 3 from J, leaving 16 bases between them. For the CDR3, the DNA is TGCAGTCTCTCAAGGGGGGCGGACACCGGGGAGCTGTTTTTT. It yields the protein CSLSRGADTGELFF.